This passage covers 29 T cell receptor beta chains from one sample sequenced in a study of shared clonotypes between healthy human individuals. Naive CD8 cells lacked CD45RO and underwent positive selection for CCR7, leaving out terminally differentiated effector memory CD45RA+ cells. Assay: immunoSEQ multiplex PCR; the TCRdb copy retains only in-frame clones and omits some. The sample consists of about 2.2 million clones, about 92% of them appearing once. Sequencing input: naive CD8+ T cells from PBMCs. All receptors come from a young man in good health. Some clones in this sample may be carry-over from other donors' samples.

The genes are TRBV6-5 and TRBJ1-1, with a weak D call TRBD1 (6 bases). V lost 2 bases to trimming and J lost 1 base, with 11 bases between them. The CDR3 has 15 amino acids. The germline V gene encodes CDR1 MNHEY and CDR2 SVGAGI. The CDR3 sequence is CASSYARTANTEAFF. In DNA form, the CDR3 reads TGTGCCAGCAGTTACGCCCGGACAGCGAACACTGAAGCTTTCTTT.

CDR3 sequence reads: CASSSNRGLETQYF. The CDR3 nucleotides read TGTGCCAGCAGTTCAAACAGGGGATTAGAGACCCAGTACTTC. The rearrangement uses TRBV6-1 and TRBJ2-5; 7 positions agree with TRBD1. This CDR3 is 14 amino acids long. Trimming took 5 bases from V and 4 from J; bases not matched to a gene: 7. Germline CDR1 is MNHNS and CDR2 is SASEGT.

The V and J genes are TRBV6-5 and TRBJ2-2; D is unresolved. The germline V and J ends were trimmed by 4 bases and 2 bases, with 14 bases remaining between them. The CDR3 is 16 amino acids. Germline CDR1 reads MNHEY; CDR2 reads SVGAGI. CDR3: CASSSDTNLNTGELFF. The CDR3 bases are TGTGCCAGCAGTTCCGACACAAACTTAAACACCGGGGAGCTGTTTTTT.

The J gene is TRBJ2-5, the V gene TRBV5-1, with 13 nucleotides matching TRBD2. Germline trimming cut 4 bases from V and 0 bases from J; bases unmatched to any gene: 9. The germline V gene encodes CDR1 SGHRS and CDR2 YFSETQ. This CDR3 contains 18 residues. CDR3 region: CASSPGTSGVMYQETQYF. For the CDR3, the DNA is TGCGCCAGCAGCCCCGGGACTAGCGGGGTGATGTACCAAGAGACCCAGTACTTC.

The J gene is TRBJ2-1, the V gene TRBV29-1; 9 nucleotides align to TRBD2. In germline, CDR1 is SQVTM, CDR2 ANQGSEA. CDR3 size: 15 residues. Trimming took 3 bases from V and 0 from J; bases not matched to a gene: 3. This CDR3 is CSVDGSGSSYNEQFF. CDR3 nucleotide sequence: TGCAGCGTTGATGGTAGCGGGAGCTCCTACAATGAGCAGTTCTTC.

The J gene is TRBJ2-7, the V gene TRBV30, with D perhaps given as TRBD1 or TRBD2 (5 bases each). CDR1 and CDR2 from the germline V gene are GTSNPN and SVGIG (reference sequence). This CDR3 spans 13 amino acids. Trimming removed 7 bases at V and 5 bases at J, with 18 bases between. In nucleotides, the CDR3 is TGTGCCTCGACCTCGGGGCCGTCAGACGAGCAGTACTTC. As protein: CASTSGPSDEQYF.

The J gene is TRBJ2-1, the V gene TRBV29-1; 9 positions agree with TRBD2. CDR3 size: 13 residues. The germline V gene has CDR1 SQVTM and CDR2 ANQGSEA. V gave up 7 bases and J gave up 5 bases; unmatched junction bases: 6. The CDR3 bases are TGCAGCGCGCGGGAGGGTCCGAACAATGAGCAGTTCTTC. Translated, it gives CSAREGPNNEQFF.

The V call is TRBV28, the J call TRBJ2-5; 8 nucleotides align to TRBD2. CDR3 size: 16 residues. Unmatched junction bases numbered 10, after V lost 2 bases and J lost 5 bases. CDR1 is MDHEN and CDR2 is SYDVKM in the germline V gene. The CDR3 bases are TGTGCCAGCAGTTTAGCCCCAGCGGGAGTCAGGGAGACCCAGTACTTC. This translates into CASSLAPAGVRETQYF.

This rearrangement joins TRBV28 to TRBJ2-2; TRBD1 matches 8 bases. The germline V gene encodes CDR1 MDHEN and CDR2 SYDVKM. The CDR3 loop spans 14 amino acids. With 10 bases clipped from V and 0 bases from J, the junction kept 4 bases outside the gene matches. The CDR3 region is CATGTGANTGELFF. CDR3 sequence (DNA): TGTGCCACCGGGACAGGAGCGAACACCGGGGAGCTGTTTTTT.

This sequence joins TRBV9 and TRBJ2-3; 7 bases agree with TRBD2. The CDR3 loop spans 18 amino acids. Germline CDR1 and CDR2: SGDLS and YYNGEE. Trimming took 4 bases from V and 0 from J; bases not matched to a gene: 14. Here the CDR3 reads CASSPWGLGTTSTDTQYF. The DNA for the CDR3 is TGTGCCAGCAGCCCCTGGGGGTTGGGGACTACTAGCACAGATACGCAGTATTTT.

This sequence joins TRBV27 and TRBJ2-7, with 11 nucleotides matching TRBD1. The V segment lost 5 bases and the J segment 9 bases; nucleotides outside the gene matches: 6. Germline V gene sequence: CDR1 MNHEY, CDR2 SMNVEV (reference sequence). This CDR3 contains 13 residues. This CDR3 reads CASSPRGQGVQYF. The DNA of the CDR3 is TGTGCCAGCAGTCCCCGGGGACAGGGGGTGCAGTACTTC.

The chain recombines TRBV29-1 with TRBJ2-7, with TRBD2 matching 12 bases. The J segment lost 1 base and the V segment lost 1 base, leaving 2 bases of the junction unmatched. The CDR3 length is 15 residues. The germline V gene has CDR1 SQVTM and CDR2 ANQGSEA. CDR3 protein: CSVEGGTSGSYEQYF. Here the CDR3 DNA reads TGCAGCGTTGAAGGCGGGACTAGCGGGTCCTACGAGCAGTACTTC.

V usage is TRBV2 and J usage is TRBJ2-3; 8 bases are a match to TRBD2. The CDR3 sequence is 14 residues long. The V gene's germline CDR1 is SNHLY and CDR2 FYNNEI. Germline trimming cut 8 bases from V and 4 bases from J; bases unmatched to any gene: 8. The CDR3 DNA reads as TGTGCCAGCCCGGGGCGGGAGGAGCCAGATACGCAGTATTTT. It specifies CASPGREEPDTQYF.

V and J are TRBV25-1 and TRBJ2-7, with D possibly being TRBD1 (5 bases). V was clipped by 2 bases and J by 6 bases, with 11 bases between them. Germline CDR1 is MGHDK and CDR2 is SYGVNS. This CDR3 has 13 amino acids. The CDR3 protein is CASSETRASEQYF. Here the CDR3 DNA reads TGTGCCAGCAGTGAAACCAGGGCAAGCGAGCAGTACTTC.

With respect to this clone: Within the sample, other DNA sequences also encode this same CDR3. The chain uses TRBV13 and TRBJ2-1; 7 bases are a match to TRBD2. The CDR3 totals 13 residues. V gave up 5 bases and J gave up 5 bases; unmatched junction bases: 3. Germline V gives CDR1 PRHDT, CDR2 FYEKMQ (reference sequence). CDR3 in DNA: TGTGCCAGCAGCCCCGGACTAGACAATGAGCAGTTCTTC. The encoded protein is CASSPGLDNEQFF. Looking up the rest from reference TRBV13 and TRBJ2-1 gives the full variable domain: AAGVIQSPRHLIKEKRETATLKCYPIPRHDTVYWYQQGPGQDPQFLISFYEKMQSDKGSIPDRFSAQQFSDYHSELNMSSLELGDSALYFCASSPGLDNEQFFGPGTRLTVL.

About this clone: Within the sample, other DNA sequences also encode this same CDR3. The V call is TRBV28, the J call TRBJ1-5, with a weak D call TRBD1 (6 bases). This CDR3 contains 12 residues. The germline CDR1 and CDR2 sequences are MDHEN and SYDVKM. The V end was cut by 3 bases, the J end by 7 bases, with 7 bases between. As DNA, the CDR3 is TGTGCCAGCAGTTTCCAGGGGCAGCCCCAGCATTTT. Protein: CASSFQGQPQHF.

The rearrangement links TRBV4-1 to TRBJ1-1; perhaps TRBD1 as D (5 bases). Germline V CDR1 and CDR2: MGHRA, YSYEKL. The CDR3 has 15 residues. V gave up 1 base and J gave up 4 bases, with 13 bases separating them. The CDR3 region is CASSQVGGRFTEAFF. DNA for the CDR3: TGCGCCAGCAGCCAAGTCGGGGGTAGGTTCACTGAAGCTTTCTTT.

This chain uses TRBV27 with TRBJ2-7; 12 bases align to TRBD2. This CDR3 spans 17 amino acids. Germline values: CDR1 MNHEY, CDR2 SMNVEV (reference sequence). V gave up 2 bases and J gave up 1 base; unmatched junction bases: 6. CDR3 amino acids: CASSLMASGRGSYEQYF. The CDR3, as DNA: TGTGCCAGCAGTTTAATGGCTAGCGGGAGGGGGTCCTACGAGCAGTACTTC.

The V call is TRBV7-9, the J call TRBJ2-2; D unresolved. The ends were cut back, 5 bases at V and 4 bases at J, with 14 bases in the middle. The CDR3 is 15 residues long. CDR1 is SEHNR and CDR2 is FQNEAQ in the germline V gene (reference sequence). The CDR3 sequence: CASSHTALFTGELFF. CDR3 in DNA: TGTGCCAGCAGCCACACCGCCCTATTCACCGGGGAGCTGTTTTTT.

V is TRBV7-9 and J is TRBJ2-1; 7 bases match TRBD1. Looked up from germline, CDR1 is SEHNR and CDR2 is FQNEAQ (reference sequence). Trimming cost V 6 bases and J 5 bases; bases outside gene matches: 13. The CDR3 loop spans 16 amino acids. The CDR3 nucleotides read TGTGCCAGCAGATACACATTCCGGGACAGCGACAATGAGCAGTTCTTC. It translates to CASRYTFRDSDNEQFF. Together with reference TRBV7-9 and TRBJ2-1, the CDR3 gives the full variable domain: DTGVSQNPRHKITKRGQNVTFRCDPISEHNRLYWYRQTLGQGPEFLTYFQNEAQLEKSRLLSDRFSAERPKGSFSTLEIQRTEQGDSAMYLCASRYTFRDSDNEQFFGPGTRLTVL.

V and J are TRBV12-5 and TRBJ2-5, with D possibly TRBD2 on 6 matching bases. Trimming left V 0 bases short and J 5 bases short, with 19 bases between. The CDR3 is 17 residues long. CDR1 and CDR2 (germline): LGHNT, FRNRAP. The CDR3 sequence: CASGLVLTGDTPETQYF. CDR3 bases: TGTGCTAGTGGTTTGGTACTCACGGGAGATACGCCGGAGACCCAGTACTTC.

J is TRBJ1-1 and V is TRBV6-5; D unclear. This CDR3 region has 11 residues. The germline V gene has CDR1 MNHEY and CDR2 SVGAGI. The germline V and J ends were trimmed by 5 bases and 4 bases, with 5 bases remaining between them. The CDR3 bases are TGTGCCAGCAGTACCGGCACTGAAGCTTTCTTT. Residues: CASSTGTEAFF.

J is TRBJ2-3 and V is TRBV5-8; 8 nucleotides align to TRBD2. The CDR3 consists of 13 residues. V was clipped by 4 bases and J by 4 bases; unmatched bases: 2. The V gene's germline CDR1 is SGHTS and CDR2 YDEGEE. CDR3 protein: CASSPLAADTQYF. Here the CDR3 DNA reads TGTGCCAGCAGCCCACTAGCGGCAGATACGCAGTATTTT.

The CDR3 region has the DNA TGTGCCAGCAGCCCAGGGGACAGGGAGGAGACTGAAGCTTTCTTT. This gives the protein CASSPGDREETEAFF. This chain uses TRBV7-2 with TRBJ1-1, with 9 bases identical to TRBD1. J gave up 5 bases and V 5 bases, and 9 bases lay outside the gene matches. This CDR3 has 15 residues. The germline CDR1 and CDR2 sequences are SGHTA and FQGNSA.

The CDR3 protein is CASQDRQENYEQYF. The CDR3 DNA sequence: TGTGCCAGCCAAGACAGACAAGAGAACTACGAGCAGTACTTC. This sequence joins TRBV5-5 and TRBJ2-7, with a weak D call TRBD1 (5 bases). CDR3 size: 14 residues. V shed 7 bases and J shed 3 bases, with 17 bases lying between them. Germline-derived CDR1 and CDR2 are SGHKS and YYEKEE (reference sequence).

The chain links TRBV6-5 to TRBJ2-5; 7 nucleotides line up with TRBD2. CDR1 is MNHEY and CDR2 is SVGAGI in the germline V gene. The CDR3 runs 15 residues. The V segment lost 1 base and the J segment 4 bases; nucleotides outside the gene matches: 6. CDR3 protein: CASSYLVGGGETQYF. CDR3 nucleotide sequence: TGTGCCAGCAGTTACTTAGTGGGCGGGGGAGAGACCCAGTACTTC.

The chain recombines TRBV27 with TRBJ2-5; 7 nucleotides match TRBD2. CDR1 and CDR2 from the germline V gene are MNHEY and SMNVEV (reference sequence). The V segment lost 5 bases and the J segment 2 bases; nucleotides outside the gene matches: 8. The CDR3 runs 15 residues. In nucleotides, the CDR3 is TGTGCCAGCAGTGGCCGGTGGGGACTACAAGAGACCCAGTACTTC. This codes for CASSGRWGLQETQYF.

CDR3: CASSLVTGGYEQYF. For the CDR3, the DNA is TGTGCCAGCAGCTTAGTGACAGGGGGCTACGAGCAGTACTTC. The chain combines TRBV11-2 with TRBJ2-7, with TRBD1 matching 9 bases. V shed 1 base and J 3 bases; nucleotides not matched to a gene: 1. Germline V gene data show CDR1 as SGHAT and CDR2 as FQNNGV. The CDR3 sequence is 14 residues long.

V is TRBV6-6 and J is TRBJ2-1; a possible D gene is TRBD2 (6 bases). The V gene's germline CDR1 is MNHNY and CDR2 SVGAGI (reference sequence). The CDR3 covers 14 residues. V was trimmed by 0 bases and J by 9 bases, leaving 12 bases between them. The chain's CDR3 is CASSYSPGDGEQFF. CDR3 nucleotide sequence: TGTGCCAGCAGTTACTCGCCGGGAGACGGTGAGCAGTTCTTC.